This record covers a single T cell receptor beta chain. The record originates from a study of cytomegalovirus exposure and HLA in healthy donors. This PCR relied on a set of 60 Vbeta primers and 13 Jbeta primers. Repertoires were generated with immunoSEQ multiplex PCR, while TCRdb's copy carries only in-frame clones and drops some. The sample consists of around 140,000 clones, approximately 80% of them appearing once. V was cut by 0 bases and J by 6 bases, with 11 bases left in between. The CDR3 totals 14 residues. Germline CDR1 is ENHRY and CDR2 is SYGVKD. This clonotype was sampled from a male donor in good health and CMV-seropositive. This chain uses TRBV10-3 with TRBJ1-1; TRBD1 might be the D (5 bases). Sequenced: PBMCs. DNA of the CDR3: TGTGCCATCAGTGAGTCGGAGGGGCGGCCTGAAGCTTTCTTT. Translating gives CAISESEGRPEAFF.